The sequence of this T cell receptor (beta chain) was determined in a study of OX40 agonist ivuxolimab in advanced cancers. The CDR3 is made up of 13 amino acids. Trimming cost V 2 bases and J 5 bases, with 6 bases left between them. Looked up from germline, CDR1 is SGHAT and CDR2 is FQNNGV. Generated by immunoSEQ multiplex PCR, the TCRdb table keeps only in-frame clones and is missing some. The table shows about 78,000 clones, with approximately 80% occurring only once. This clone was observed a handful of times. V usage is TRBV11-2 and J usage is TRBJ1-4; unclear D gene. The clonotype was recovered from an adult with an advanced solid tumor such as melanoma, head and neck, liver or kidney cancer. This specimen consisted of CD4+ or CD8+ T cells sorted from blood, obtained in a trial of the OX40 agonist ivuxolimab. CDR3 DNA sequence: TGTGCCAGCAGCTTAACCGTGAATGAAAAACTGTTTTTT. This translates into CASSLTVNEKLFF. Full variable domain (missing parts from reference TRBV11-2 and TRBJ1-4): EAGVAQSPRYKIIEKRQSVAFWCNPISGHATLYWYQQILGQGPKLLIQFQNNGVVDDSQLPKDRFSAERLKGVDSTLKIQPAKLEDSAVYLCASSLTVNEKLFFGSGTQLSVL.